The clone carrying this TCR beta chain was seen only once. Self-reported history from a screening survey and questionnaire set each donor's cohort. Exposed study participants had met a COVID-19 case within 2 weeks before entry. These data originate in a study of blood T cell repertoires in COVID-19. Study overall: COVID-19 samples collected from the United States, Italy and Spain covered acute and convalescent phases. T cells, B-cell-depleted T cells, or PBMCs supplied cDNA or gDNA.

The protocol was immunoSEQ multiplex PCR, while the TCRdb copy is restricted to in-frame clones and leaves out a portion. The table has about 180,000 clones, approximately 80% seen once. The germline CDR1 and CDR2 sequences are SGDLS and YYNGEE. After removal of 4 bases from V and 6 bases from J, the junction contained 9 bases not matched to a gene. This CDR3 has 16 residues. Sequencing used PBMCs or T cells enriched from blood (not recorded which). This clonotype originated in a man aged 60 to 69 who had been exposed to COVID-19. The V gene is TRBV9, the J gene TRBJ2-1; 11 positions agree with TRBD2. The CDR3 DNA is TGTGCCAGCAGCCCCCGGGTCCTAGCGGGAGGCAATGAGCAGTTCTTC. Amino acids: CASSPRVLAGGNEQFF.